This is a list of T cell receptor beta chains from one sample in a study of beta chain features in type 1 diabetes. TCRdb's copy holds only in-frame clones and misses some; the assay was immunoSEQ multiplex PCR. The data contain 300,000 to 450,000 clones, roughly an eighth of them singletons. The material sequenced was naive CD4+ T cells from blood. The origin of the receptors is a man between 18 and 29 years old in good health. CDR3s include the opening cysteine and the closing phenylalanine or tryptophan. D genes are given only for firm matches. Size tells how often a clone was seen (once, few, many) or the class of an expanded clone, and some rows leave it out.

D: -; size: few; J: TRBJ2-2; V: TRBV29-1; CDR3: CSVERQPNTGELFF; DNA: TGCAGCGTTGAGCGGCAGCCGAACACCGGGGAGCTGTTTTTT
D: TRBD1; size: -; J: TRBJ2-7; V: TRBV7-6; CDR3: CASSMGQGGSYEQYF; DNA: TGTGCCAGCAGCATGGGACAGGGTGGCTCCTACGAGCAGTACTTC
D: TRBD2; size: few; J: TRBJ2-5; V: TRBV6-1; CDR3: CASSSGLAGDETQYF; DNA: TGTGCCAGCAGCTCAGGACTAGCGGGAGACGAGACCCAGTACTTC
D: -; size: -; J: TRBJ1-2; V: TRBV28; CDR3: CASSLGSQGRYGYTF; DNA: TGTGCCAGCAGTTTAGGGTCTCAGGGGCGATATGGCTACACCTTC
D: TRBD1; size: -; J: TRBJ2-2; V: TRBV6-6; CDR3: CASTQGQGYAGELFF; DNA: TGTGCCAGCACCCAAGGACAGGGGTATGCCGGGGAGCTGTTTTTT
D: -; size: few; J: TRBJ2-7; V: TRBV7-2; CDR3: CASSLQSDYEQYF; DNA: TGTGCCAGCAGCTTACAGTCAGACTACGAGCAGTACTTC
D: -; size: -; J: TRBJ2-7; V: TRBV9; CDR3: CASSVDLQAYEQYF; DNA: TGTGCCAGCAGCGTAGATCTGCAGGCCTACGAGCAGTACTTC
D: -; size: -; J: TRBJ1-1; V: TRBV9; CDR3: CASSVEAGGVIAFF; DNA: TGTGCCAGCAGCGTAGAAGCGGGTGGGGTCATAGCTTTCTTT
D: -; size: -; J: TRBJ2-1; V: TRBV9; CDR3: CASSVVRSGYNEQFF; DNA: TGTGCCAGCAGCGTGGTTAGGAGTGGGTACAATGAGCAGTTCTTC
D: -; size: few; J: TRBJ1-5; V: TRBV5-1; CDR3: CASSLGTAGWDQPQHF; DNA: TGCGCCAGCAGCTTGGGGACAGCGGGGTGGGATCAGCCCCAGCATTTT
D: -; size: few; J: TRBJ2-2; V: TRBV28; CDR3: CASRNRGGAGELFF; DNA: TGTGCCAGCAGAAACAGGGGAGGTGCCGGGGAGCTGTTTTTT
D: TRBD1; size: -; J: TRBJ1-2; V: TRBV29-1; CDR3: CSVAAGGYGYTF; DNA: TGCAGCGTTGCTGCAGGGGGCTATGGCTACACCTTC
D: -; size: -; J: TRBJ1-5; V: TRBV5-1; CDR3: CASSIDRNQPQHF; DNA: TGCGCCAGCAGCATTGACAGAAATCAGCCCCAGCATTTT
D: -; size: few; J: TRBJ1-6; V: TRBV28; CDR3: CASSFQLLSPLHF; DNA: TGTGCCAGCAGTTTCCAGCTACTATCACCCCTCCACTTT
D: TRBD1; size: -; J: TRBJ2-7; V: TRBV25-1; CDR3: CASSELPGQGALGEQYF; DNA: TGTGCCAGCAGTGAATTACCCGGACAGGGGGCTTTGGGCGAGCAGTACTTC
D: TRBD2; size: -; J: TRBJ2-1; V: TRBV27; CDR3: CASSLSYAGGTFF; DNA: TGTGCCAGCAGTTTATCGTATGCGGGAGGGACCTTCTTC
D: -; size: few; J: TRBJ2-2; V: TRBV18; CDR3: CASSPRTSGELFF; DNA: TGTGCCAGCTCACCACGGACTTCCGGGGAGCTGTTTTTT
D: TRBD1; size: few; J: TRBJ1-2; V: TRBV28; CDR3: CASSYNHPAGQGRGYTF; DNA: TGTGCCAGCAGCTATAACCACCCCGCGGGACAGGGGAGGGGCTACACCTTC
D: TRBD1; size: -; J: TRBJ2-7; V: TRBV28; CDR3: CASSDRDRRSSDF; DNA: TGTGCCAGCAGTGACCGGGACAGGAGGTCCTCGGACTTC
D: -; size: few; J: TRBJ1-4; V: TRBV4-2; CDR3: CASSQTDGEKLFF; DNA: TGTGCCAGCAGCCAAACAGACGGCGAAAAACTGTTTTTT
D: TRBD1; size: -; J: TRBJ1-2; V: TRBV4-2; CDR3: CASSQIDRDYGYTF; DNA: TGTGCCAGCAGCCAAATCGACAGGGACTATGGCTACACCTTC
D: TRBD2; size: -; J: TRBJ2-3; V: TRBV11-2; CDR3: CASSPRLAGAADTQYF; DNA: TGTGCCAGCAGCCCGAGACTAGCGGGAGCCGCAGATACGCAGTATTTT
D: TRBD1; size: many; J: TRBJ2-7; V: TRBV28; CDR3: CASRPSGQAAYEQYF; DNA: TGTGCCAGCAGGCCTTCGGGACAGGCTGCCTACGAGCAGTACTTC
D: TRBD1; size: -; J: TRBJ1-5; V: TRBV28; CDR3: CASRGQWHQPQHF; DNA: TGTGCCAGCAGGGGACAGTGGCATCAGCCCCAGCATTTT
D: TRBD2; size: -; J: TRBJ2-1; V: TRBV28; CDR3: CASSSLGGWREVREQFF; DNA: TGTGCCAGCAGTTCGCTGGGAGGTTGGCGGGAGGTGAGGGAGCAGTTCTTC
D: -; size: -; J: TRBJ2-2; V: TRBV18; CDR3: CASSPGTPNTGELFF; DNA: TGTGCCAGCTCACCAGGGACACCGAACACCGGGGAGCTGTTTTTT
D: TRBD1; size: -; J: TRBJ2-1; V: TRBV7-2; CDR3: CASSLRTGRWDEQFF; DNA: TGTGCCAGCAGCCTAAGGACAGGGAGGTGGGATGAGCAGTTCTTC
D: TRBD1; size: -; J: TRBJ2-7; V: TRBV10-3; CDR3: CAIRGDRESYEQYF; DNA: TGTGCCATCAGGGGGGACAGGGAGTCTTACGAGCAGTACTTC
D: -; size: few; J: TRBJ1-2; V: TRBV7-9; CDR3: CASSLSAVLLGGYTF; DNA: TGTGCCAGCAGCCTAAGTGCAGTCCTCCTAGGCGGCTACACCTTC
D: TRBD2; size: -; J: TRBJ2-7; V: TRBV19; CDR3: CASSMALAGVHEQYF; DNA: TGTGCCAGTAGTATGGCGCTAGCGGGAGTCCACGAGCAGTACTTC
D: -; size: -; J: TRBJ2-1; V: TRBV5-1; CDR3: CASSLQGFSDNEQFF; DNA: TGCGCCAGCAGCTTGCAGGGTTTTTCAGACAATGAGCAGTTCTTC